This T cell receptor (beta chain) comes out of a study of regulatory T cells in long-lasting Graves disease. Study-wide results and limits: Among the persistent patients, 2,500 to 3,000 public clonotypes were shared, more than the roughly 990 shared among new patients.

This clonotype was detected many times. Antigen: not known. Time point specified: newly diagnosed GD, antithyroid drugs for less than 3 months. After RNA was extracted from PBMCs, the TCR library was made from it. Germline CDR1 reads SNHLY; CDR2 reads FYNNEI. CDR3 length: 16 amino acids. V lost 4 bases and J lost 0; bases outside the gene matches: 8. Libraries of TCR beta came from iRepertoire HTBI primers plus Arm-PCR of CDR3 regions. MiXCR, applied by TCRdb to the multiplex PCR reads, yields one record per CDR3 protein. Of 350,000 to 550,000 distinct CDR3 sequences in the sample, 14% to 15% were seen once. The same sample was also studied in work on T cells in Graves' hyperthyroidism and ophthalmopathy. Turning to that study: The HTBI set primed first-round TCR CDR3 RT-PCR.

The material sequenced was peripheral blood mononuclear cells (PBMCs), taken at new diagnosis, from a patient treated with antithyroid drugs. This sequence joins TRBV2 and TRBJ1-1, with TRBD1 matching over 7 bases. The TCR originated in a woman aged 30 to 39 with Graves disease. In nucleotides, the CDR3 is TGTGCCAGCAGTGGATACAGGGGACCTATGAACACTGAAGCTTTCTTT. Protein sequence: CASSGYRGPMNTEAFF.